This TCR beta chain derives from a study of metastatic and nonmetastatic thyroid tumors. Whole-study context: The study looked at repertoires side by side in blood and in tumor or nodule tissue from malignant and benign thyroid patients.

There are many counts of this clone. Antigen unknown. Study-wide results and caveats: Benign nodules were reported to have significantly lower TCR beta diversity than malignant thyroid tumors, in blood and tumor.

Original analysis: CDR3 was compared across clinicopathological groups, and the resulting differences were used to build a distant-metastasis classifier for papillary thyroid cancer. TCRdb reanalyzed the PCR reads with MiXCR. Here the V and J calls rest on TCRdb's processing, not on the authors' analysis. The data contain some 83,000 clones, approximately 12% of them singletons. Thyroid surgery was preceded by no treatment in any patient. V dropped 3 bases and J dropped 3 bases, with 11 bases sitting between them. Germline CDR1 and CDR2: LNHDA and SQIVND (reference sequence). There are 15 residues in the CDR3.

The sequenced sample consisted of tumor tissue. The chain links TRBV19 to TRBJ2-2; D might be TRBD1 or TRBD2, each matching 5 bases. The receptor's source is a female donor with papillary thyroid cancer or a benign thyroid nodule (not recorded which). Some clones in this sample may be carry-over from other donors' samples. The DNA of the CDR3 is TGTGCCAGTAGTATTCTCCGGGACCACACCGGGGAGCTGTTTTTT. It yields the protein CASSILRDHTGELFF.